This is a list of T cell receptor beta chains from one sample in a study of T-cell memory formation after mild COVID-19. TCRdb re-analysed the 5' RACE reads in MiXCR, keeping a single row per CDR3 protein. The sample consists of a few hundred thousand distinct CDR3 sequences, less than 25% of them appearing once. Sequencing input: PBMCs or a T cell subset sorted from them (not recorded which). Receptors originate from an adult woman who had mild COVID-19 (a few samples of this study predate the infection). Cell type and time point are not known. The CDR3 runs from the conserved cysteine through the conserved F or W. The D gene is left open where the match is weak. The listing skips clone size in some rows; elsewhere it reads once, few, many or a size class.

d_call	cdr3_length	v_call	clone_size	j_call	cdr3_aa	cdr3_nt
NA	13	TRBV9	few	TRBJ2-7	CASSVGTETEQYF	TGTGCCAGCAGCGTAGGGACAGAGACTGAGCAGTACTTC
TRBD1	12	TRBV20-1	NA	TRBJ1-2	CSARTGAYGYTF	TGCAGTGCTAGGACAGGGGCCTATGGCTACACCTTC
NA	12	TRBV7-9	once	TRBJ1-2	CASSPESGGYTF	TGTGCCAGCAGCCCCGAATCGGGGGGCTACACCTTC
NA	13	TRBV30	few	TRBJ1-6	CACRTAKGSPLHF	TGTGCCTGCCGGACAGCGAAAGGATCACCCCTCCACTTT
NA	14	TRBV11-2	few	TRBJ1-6	CASSFKGPNSPLHF	TGTGCCAGCAGCTTTAAGGGCCCTAATTCACCCCTCCACTTT
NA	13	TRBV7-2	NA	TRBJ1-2	CASSQQGQTSYTF	TGTGCCAGCAGCCAACAGGGCCAGACAAGCTACACCTTC
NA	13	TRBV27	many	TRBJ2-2	CASSGGEAGELFF	TGTGCCAGCAGTGGGGGCGAGGCCGGGGAGCTGTTTTTT
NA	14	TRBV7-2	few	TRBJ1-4	CASSPKGGKAKLFF	TGTGCCAGCTCTCCGAAGGGAGGGAAGGCAAAACTGTTTTTT
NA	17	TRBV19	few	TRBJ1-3	CASMQDLWARSGNTIYF	TGTGCCAGTATGCAAGACCTGTGGGCCCGCTCTGGAAACACCATATATTTT
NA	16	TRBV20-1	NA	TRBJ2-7	CSARDYRGLSSYEQYF	TGCAGTGCTAGAGATTATAGGGGCCTTAGCTCCTACGAGCAGTACTTC
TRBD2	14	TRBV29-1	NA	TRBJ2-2	CSGQLAGGAGELFF	TGCAGCGGGCAACTAGCGGGAGGAGCCGGGGAGCTGTTTTTT
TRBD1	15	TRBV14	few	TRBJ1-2	CASSQATGGSYGYTF	TGTGCCAGCAGCCAAGCAACAGGGGGCTCCTATGGCTACACCTTC
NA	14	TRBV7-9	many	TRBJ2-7	CASSLVGAYYEQYF	TGTGCCAGCAGCTTAGTTGGAGCCTACTACGAGCAGTACTTC
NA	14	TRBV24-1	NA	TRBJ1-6	CDTSDGQNNSPLHF	TGTGACACCAGCGACGGACAGAATAATTCACCCCTCCACTTT
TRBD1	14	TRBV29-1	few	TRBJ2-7	CSVLPGTGTYEQYF	TGCAGCGTTTTACCCGGGACAGGGACCTACGAGCAGTACTTC
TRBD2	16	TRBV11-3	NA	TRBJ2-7	CASSPSGTSSSYEQYF	TGTGCCAGCAGCCCTTCCGGGACTAGCAGCTCCTACGAGCAGTACTTC
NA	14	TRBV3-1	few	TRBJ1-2	CASSQPTDNYGYTF	TGTGCCAGCAGCCAGCCGACGGATAACTATGGCTACACCTTC
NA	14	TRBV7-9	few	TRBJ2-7	CASSLDPPRDEQYF	TGTGCCAGCAGCTTAGACCCGCCAAGGGACGAGCAGTACTTC
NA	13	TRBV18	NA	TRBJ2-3	CASSPAGRDTQYF	TGTGCCAGCTCACCGGCGGGTAGAGATACGCAGTATTTT
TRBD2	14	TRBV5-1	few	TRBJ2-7	CASSLRLAGHEQYF	TGCGCCAGCAGCCTCCGACTAGCGGGACACGAGCAGTACTTC
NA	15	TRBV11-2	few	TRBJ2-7	CASSLTPGPTYEQYF	TGTGCCAGCAGCTTAACGCCGGGACCCACGTACGAGCAGTACTTC
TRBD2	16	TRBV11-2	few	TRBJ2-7	CASSPGGGQDYYEQYF	TGTGCCAGCAGCCCGGGGGGTGGGCAGGATTACTACGAGCAGTACTTC
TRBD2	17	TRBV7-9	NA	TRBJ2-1	CASSPKGAGGLHNEQFF	TGTGCCAGCAGCCCTAAAGGTGCGGGGGGGCTACACAATGAGCAGTTCTTC
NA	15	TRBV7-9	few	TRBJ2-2	CASSSQGTGTGELFF	TGTGCCAGCAGCTCACAGGGTACAGGCACCGGGGAGCTGTTTTTT
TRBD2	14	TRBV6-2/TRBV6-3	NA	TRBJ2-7	CASRTGLAVDEQYF	TGTGCCAGCAGGACGGGACTAGCTGTGGACGAGCAGTACTTC
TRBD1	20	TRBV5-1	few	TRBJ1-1	CASSLLTGQGAFGAATEAFF	TGCGCCAGCAGCTTACTTACAGGACAGGGGGCGTTCGGGGCGGCCACTGAAGCTTTCTTT
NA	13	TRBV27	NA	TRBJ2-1	CASSLSGQDEQFF	TGTGCCAGCAGCCTATCGGGACAAGATGAGCAGTTCTTC
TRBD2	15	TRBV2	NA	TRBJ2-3	CASSEASGGMDTQYF	TGTGCCAGCAGTGAGGCTAGCGGGGGGATGGATACGCAGTATTTT
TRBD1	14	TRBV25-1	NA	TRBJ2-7	CANGRTGGEYEQYF	TGTGCCAACGGCCGAACAGGGGGAGAGTACGAGCAGTACTTC
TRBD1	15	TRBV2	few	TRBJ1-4	CASSGTVATNEKLFF	TGTGCCAGCAGCGGGACAGTTGCAACTAATGAAAAACTGTTTTTT
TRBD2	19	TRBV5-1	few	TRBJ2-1	CASSSWWTRWAASYNEQFF	TGCGCCAGCAGCTCGTGGTGGACTAGGTGGGCCGCCTCCTACAATGAGCAGTTCTTC
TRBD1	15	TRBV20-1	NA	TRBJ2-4	CSARKQGAGKNIQYF	TGCAGTGCTAGAAAACAGGGGGCTGGCAAAAACATTCAGTACTTC
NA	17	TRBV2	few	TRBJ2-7	CASSLPIRDSATYEQYF	TGTGCCAGCAGTCTCCCAATCCGGGACTCAGCGACCTACGAGCAGTACTTC
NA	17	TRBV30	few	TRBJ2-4	CAWSVLEWGLAKNIQYF	TGTGCCTGGAGTGTACTCGAGTGGGGGTTAGCCAAAAACATTCAGTACTTC
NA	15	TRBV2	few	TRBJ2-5	CASRARVRAQETQYF	TGTGCCAGCAGAGCAAGGGTCAGGGCCCAAGAGACCCAGTACTTC
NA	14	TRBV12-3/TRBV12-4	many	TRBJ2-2	CASSFWGIGGELFF	TGTGCCAGCAGTTTCTGGGGGATCGGCGGGGAGCTGTTTTTT
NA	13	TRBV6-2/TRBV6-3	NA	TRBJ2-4	CASSGDRTNIQYF	TGTGCCAGCAGTGGCGACAGGACAAACATTCAGTACTTC
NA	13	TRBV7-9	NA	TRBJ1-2	CASSHDSYYGYTF	TGTGCCAGCAGCCACGACAGTTACTATGGCTACACCTTC
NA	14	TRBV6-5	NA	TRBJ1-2	CASSPSPGNYGYTF	TGTGCCAGCAGTCCCTCCCCGGGGAACTATGGCTACACCTTC
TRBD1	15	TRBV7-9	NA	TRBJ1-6	CASSGTGGDNSPLHF	TGTGCCAGCAGCGGGACAGGGGGAGATAATTCACCCCTCCACTTT
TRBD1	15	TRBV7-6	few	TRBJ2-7	CASSLGQGVKYEQYF	TGTGCCAGCAGCTTAGGACAGGGGGTGAAATACGAGCAGTACTTC